This T cell receptor beta chain was recovered during a study of control samples from healthy donors and cancer patients. Sequenced by immunoSEQ multiplex PCR; TCRdb stores in-frame clones only, minus some. The data contain under 130,000 clones, around four fifths of them singletons. This CDR3 comprises 20 residues. V was trimmed by 0 bases and J by 0 bases, leaving 18 bases between them. CDR1 is LNHNV and CDR2 is YYDKDF in the germline V gene (reference sequence). The receptor was derived from a woman aged 45 to 65 in good health. The sequencing input was blood. This chain joins TRBV15 and TRBJ2-6; perhaps TRBD2 as D (6 bases). The CDR3, as DNA: TGTGCCACCAGCAGAGACTGGGCGGGGACGATATTCTCTGGGGCCAACGTCCTGACTTTC. Residues: CATSRDWAGTIFSGANVLTF.